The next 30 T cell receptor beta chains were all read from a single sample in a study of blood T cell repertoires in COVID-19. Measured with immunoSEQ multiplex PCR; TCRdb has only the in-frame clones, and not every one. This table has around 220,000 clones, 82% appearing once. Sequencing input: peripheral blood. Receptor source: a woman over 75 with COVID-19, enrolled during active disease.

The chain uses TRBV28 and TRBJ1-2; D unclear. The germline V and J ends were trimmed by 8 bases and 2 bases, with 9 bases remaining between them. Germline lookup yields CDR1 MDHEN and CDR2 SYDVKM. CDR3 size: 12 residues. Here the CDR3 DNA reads TGTGCCAGCTCGGACTCAAACTATGGCTACACCTTC. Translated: CASSDSNYGYTF.

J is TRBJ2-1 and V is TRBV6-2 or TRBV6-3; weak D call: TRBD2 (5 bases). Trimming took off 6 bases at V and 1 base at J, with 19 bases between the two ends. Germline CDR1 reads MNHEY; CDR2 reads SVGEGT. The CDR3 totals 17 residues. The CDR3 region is CASSPSDPGYSYNEQFF. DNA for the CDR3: TGTGCCAGCAGCCCTTCCGACCCGGGGTATTCCTACAATGAGCAGTTCTTC.

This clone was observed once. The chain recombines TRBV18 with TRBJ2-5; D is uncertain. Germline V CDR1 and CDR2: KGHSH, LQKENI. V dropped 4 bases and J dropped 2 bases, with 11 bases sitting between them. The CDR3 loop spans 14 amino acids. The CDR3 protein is CASSLHRGQETQYF. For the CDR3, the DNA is TGTGCCAGCTCACTGCATCGCGGTCAAGAGACCCAGTACTTC.

CDR3 amino acids: CASSYSGSSEPQHF. CDR3 bases: TGTGCCAGCAGTTACTCGGGGAGTTCCGAACCCCAGCATTTT. V gene TRBV6-6 combines with J gene TRBJ1-5; no firm D call. The CDR3 runs to 14 residues. Trimming took off 0 bases at V and 10 bases at J, with 13 bases between the two ends. Germline V gives CDR1 MNHNY, CDR2 SVGAGI (reference sequence).

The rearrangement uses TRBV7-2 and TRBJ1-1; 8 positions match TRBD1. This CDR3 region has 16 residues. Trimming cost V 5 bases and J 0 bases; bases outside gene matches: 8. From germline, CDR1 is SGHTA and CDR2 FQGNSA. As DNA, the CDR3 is TGTGCCAGCAGCCCGGACAGGGCCAGGGTGAACACTGAAGCTTTCTTT. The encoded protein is CASSPDRARVNTEAFF.

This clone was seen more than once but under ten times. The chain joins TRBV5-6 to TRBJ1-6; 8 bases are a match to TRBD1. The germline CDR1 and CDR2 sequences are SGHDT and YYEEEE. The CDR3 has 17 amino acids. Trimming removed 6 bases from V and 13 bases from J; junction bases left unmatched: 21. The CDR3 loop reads CASTSFGDYTGGWPLHF. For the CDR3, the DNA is TGTGCCAGCACCTCCTTTGGGGATTATACAGGGGGTTGGCCCCTCCACTTT.

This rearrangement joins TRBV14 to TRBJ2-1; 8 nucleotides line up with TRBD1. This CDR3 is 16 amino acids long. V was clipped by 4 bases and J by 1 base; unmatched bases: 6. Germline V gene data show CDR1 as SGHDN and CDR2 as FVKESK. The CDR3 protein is CASSRRRDRSYNEQFF. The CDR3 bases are TGTGCCAGCAGCCGAAGGAGGGACAGGTCCTACAATGAGCAGTTCTTC.

Written as DNA, the CDR3 is TGTGCCAGCAGCGAAATAGGGGAGGAAGAGACCCAGTACTTC. Its translation: CASSEIGEEETQYF. V and J are TRBV4-2 and TRBJ2-5; possibly TRBD2 for D (6 bases). Trimming pared 5 bases from V and 3 bases from J, leaving 13 bases between. The CDR3 is 14 residues long. Germline-derived CDR1 and CDR2 are LGHNA and YNFKEQ.

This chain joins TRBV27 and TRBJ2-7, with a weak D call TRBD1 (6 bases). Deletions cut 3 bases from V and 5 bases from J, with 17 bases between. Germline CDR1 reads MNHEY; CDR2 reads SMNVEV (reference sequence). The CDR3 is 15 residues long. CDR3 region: CASSFTPTGIHEQYF. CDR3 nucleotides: TGTGCCAGCAGTTTTACTCCTACAGGGATCCACGAGCAGTACTTC.

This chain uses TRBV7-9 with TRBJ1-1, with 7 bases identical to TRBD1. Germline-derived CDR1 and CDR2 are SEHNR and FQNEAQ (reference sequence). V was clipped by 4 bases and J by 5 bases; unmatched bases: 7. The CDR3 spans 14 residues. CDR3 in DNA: TGTGCCAGCAGCTCACTGACAGGGACGACTGAAGCTTTCTTT. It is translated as CASSSLTGTTEAFF.

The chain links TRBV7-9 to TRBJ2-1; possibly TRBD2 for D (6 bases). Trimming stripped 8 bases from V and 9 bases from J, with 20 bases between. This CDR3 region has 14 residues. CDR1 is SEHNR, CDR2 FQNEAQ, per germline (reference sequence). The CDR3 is CASHRGSLGGEQFF. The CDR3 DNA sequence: TGTGCCAGCCACCGGGGGAGCCTCGGGGGTGAGCAGTTCTTC.

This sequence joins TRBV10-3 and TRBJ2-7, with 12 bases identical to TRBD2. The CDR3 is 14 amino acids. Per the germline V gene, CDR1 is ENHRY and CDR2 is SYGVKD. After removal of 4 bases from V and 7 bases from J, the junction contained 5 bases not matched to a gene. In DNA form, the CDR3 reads TGTGCCATCAGTGGACTAGCGGGAGTAAGTGAGCAGTACTTC. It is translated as CAISGLAGVSEQYF.

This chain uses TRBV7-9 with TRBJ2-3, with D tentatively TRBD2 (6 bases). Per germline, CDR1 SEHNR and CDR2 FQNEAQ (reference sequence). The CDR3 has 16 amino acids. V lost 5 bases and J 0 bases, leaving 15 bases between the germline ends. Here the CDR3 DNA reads TGTGCCAGCAGCCGAATTTTGAGCGGGAGCACAGATACGCAGTATTTT. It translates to CASSRILSGSTDTQYF.

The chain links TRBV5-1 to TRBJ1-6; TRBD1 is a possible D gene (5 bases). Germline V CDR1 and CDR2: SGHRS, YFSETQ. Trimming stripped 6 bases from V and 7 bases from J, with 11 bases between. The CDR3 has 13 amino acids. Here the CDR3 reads CASMAGENSPLHF. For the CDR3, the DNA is TGCGCCAGCATGGCGGGGGAGAATTCACCCCTCCACTTT.

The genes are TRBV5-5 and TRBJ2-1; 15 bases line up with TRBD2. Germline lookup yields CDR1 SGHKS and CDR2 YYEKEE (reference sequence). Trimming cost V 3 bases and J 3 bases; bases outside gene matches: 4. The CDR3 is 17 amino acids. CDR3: CASSSGTSGGYYNEQFF. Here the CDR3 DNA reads TGTGCCAGCAGCTCCGGGACTAGCGGGGGGTACTACAATGAGCAGTTCTTC.

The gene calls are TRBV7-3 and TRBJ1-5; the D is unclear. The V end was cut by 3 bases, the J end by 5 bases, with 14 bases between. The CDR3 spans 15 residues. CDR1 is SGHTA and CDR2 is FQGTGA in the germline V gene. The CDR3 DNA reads TGTGCCAGCAGCTTCGCGGGCGGTGCGGATCAGCCCCAGCATTTT. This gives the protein CASSFAGGADQPQHF.

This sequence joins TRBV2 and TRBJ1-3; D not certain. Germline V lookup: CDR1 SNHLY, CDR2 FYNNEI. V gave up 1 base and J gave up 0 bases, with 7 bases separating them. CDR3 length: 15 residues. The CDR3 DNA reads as TGTGCCAGCAGTGAAGATAACAACTCTGGAAACACCATATATTTT. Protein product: CASSEDNNSGNTIYF.

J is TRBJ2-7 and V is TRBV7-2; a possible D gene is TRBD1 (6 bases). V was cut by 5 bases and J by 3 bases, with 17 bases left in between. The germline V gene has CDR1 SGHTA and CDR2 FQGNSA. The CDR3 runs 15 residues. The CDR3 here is CASSRATGVSYEQYF. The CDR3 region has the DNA TGTGCCAGCAGCCGCGCGACAGGAGTAAGCTACGAGCAGTACTTC.

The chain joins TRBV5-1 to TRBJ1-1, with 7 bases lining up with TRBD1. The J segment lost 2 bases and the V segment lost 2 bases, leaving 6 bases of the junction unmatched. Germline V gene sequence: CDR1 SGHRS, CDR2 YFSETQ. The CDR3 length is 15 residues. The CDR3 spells CASSLNRGGNTEAFF. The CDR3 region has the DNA TGCGCCAGCAGCTTAAACAGGGGTGGAAACACTGAAGCTTTCTTT.

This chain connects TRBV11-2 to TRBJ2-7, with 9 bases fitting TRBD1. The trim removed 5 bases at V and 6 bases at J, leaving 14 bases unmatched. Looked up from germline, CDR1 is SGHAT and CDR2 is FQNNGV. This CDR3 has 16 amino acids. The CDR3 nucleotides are TGTGCCAGCAGCCGCGAATTGAGGCGACAGGGGGGCGAGCAGTACTTC. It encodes CASSRELRRQGGEQYF.

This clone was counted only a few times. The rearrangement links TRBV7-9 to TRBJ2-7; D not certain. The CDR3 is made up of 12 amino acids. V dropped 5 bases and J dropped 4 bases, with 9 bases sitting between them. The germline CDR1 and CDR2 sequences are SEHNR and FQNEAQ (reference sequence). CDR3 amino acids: CASSLFGYEQYF. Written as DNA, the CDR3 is TGTGCCAGCAGCCTGTTCGGTTACGAGCAGTACTTC.

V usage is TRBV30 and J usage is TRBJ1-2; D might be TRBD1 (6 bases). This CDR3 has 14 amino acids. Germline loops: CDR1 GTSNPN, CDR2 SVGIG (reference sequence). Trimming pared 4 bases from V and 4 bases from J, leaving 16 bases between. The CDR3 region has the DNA TGTGCCTGGAATAAGCAGGGGTTCGGCTATGGCTACACCTTC. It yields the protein CAWNKQGFGYGYTF.

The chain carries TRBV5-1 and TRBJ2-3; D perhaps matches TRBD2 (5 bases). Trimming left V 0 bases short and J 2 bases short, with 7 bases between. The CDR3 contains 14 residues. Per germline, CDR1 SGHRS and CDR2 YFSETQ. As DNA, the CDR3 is TGCGCCAGCAGCTTGGACGGGATCACAGATACGCAGTATTTT. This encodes CASSLDGITDTQYF.

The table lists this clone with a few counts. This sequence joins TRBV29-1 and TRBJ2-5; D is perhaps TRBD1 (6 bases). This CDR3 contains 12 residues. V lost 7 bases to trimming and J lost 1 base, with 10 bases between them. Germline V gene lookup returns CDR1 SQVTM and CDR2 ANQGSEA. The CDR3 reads CSGTDTQETQYF. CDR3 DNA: TGCAGCGGGACAGATACCCAAGAGACCCAGTACTTC.

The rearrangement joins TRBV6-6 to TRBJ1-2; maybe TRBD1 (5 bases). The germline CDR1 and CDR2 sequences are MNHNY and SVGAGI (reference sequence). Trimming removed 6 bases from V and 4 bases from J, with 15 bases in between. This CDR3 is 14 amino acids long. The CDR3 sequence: CASSPAGLGYGYTF. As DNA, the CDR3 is TGTGCCAGCAGCCCCGCAGGGTTGGGCTATGGCTACACCTTC.

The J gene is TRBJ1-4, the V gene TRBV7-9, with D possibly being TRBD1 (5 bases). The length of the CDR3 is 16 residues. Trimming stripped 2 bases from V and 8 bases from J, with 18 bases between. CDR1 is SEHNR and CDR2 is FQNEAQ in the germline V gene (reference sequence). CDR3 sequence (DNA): TGTGCCAGCAGCTTAACCGAGTCCCTTCGGGGGGAAAAACTGTTTTTT. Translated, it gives CASSLTESLRGEKLFF.

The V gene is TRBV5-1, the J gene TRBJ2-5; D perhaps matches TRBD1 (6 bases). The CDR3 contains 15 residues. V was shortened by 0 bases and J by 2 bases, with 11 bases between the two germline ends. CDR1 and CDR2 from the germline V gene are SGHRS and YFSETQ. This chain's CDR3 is CASSLAFGTQETQYF. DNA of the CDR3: TGCGCCAGCAGCTTGGCTTTCGGGACACAAGAGACCCAGTACTTC.

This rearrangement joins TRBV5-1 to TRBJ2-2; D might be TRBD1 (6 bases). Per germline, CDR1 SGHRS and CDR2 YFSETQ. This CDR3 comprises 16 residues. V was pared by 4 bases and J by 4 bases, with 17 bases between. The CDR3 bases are TGCGCCAGCAGCGTCGGCGGACAGTCGGGCACCGGGGAGCTGTTTTTT. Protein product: CASSVGGQSGTGELFF.

The CDR3 bases are TGTGCCTGGAGGGGACAGGGGGCGATTAATGAAAAACTGTTTTTT. Protein: CAWRGQGAINEKLFF. V and J are TRBV30 and TRBJ1-4, with 12 bases matching TRBD1. J gave up 4 bases and V 3 bases, and 3 bases lay outside the gene matches. CDR3 length equals 15 residues. Per germline, CDR1 GTSNPN and CDR2 SVGIG (reference sequence).

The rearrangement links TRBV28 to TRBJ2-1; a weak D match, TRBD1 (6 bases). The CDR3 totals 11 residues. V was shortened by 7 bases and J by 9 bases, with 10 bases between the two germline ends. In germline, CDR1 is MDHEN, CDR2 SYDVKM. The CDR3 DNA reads TGTGCCAGCACAGACAGGCTTGAGCAGTTCTTC. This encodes CASTDRLEQFF.